The 16 T cell receptor beta chains below all came from one sample that was sequenced in a study of radiotherapy plus CTLA-4 blockade in lung cancer. Profiling relied on immunoSEQ multiplex PCR, and the TCRdb table lists in-frame clones only, not all of them. This table holds about 76,000 clones, 84% found once. Sequenced here: peripheral blood, sampled from a patient treated with radiotherapy plus ipilimumab. All receptors come from a human donor with non-small cell lung cancer who had stable disease on radiotherapy plus ipilimumab.

The table lists this clone with a few counts. The chain uses TRBV11-2 and TRBJ2-7; D unresolved. Per the germline V gene, CDR1 is SGHAT and CDR2 is FQNNGV. This CDR3 has 13 residues. V was shortened by 2 bases and J by 0 bases, with 5 bases between the two germline ends. The CDR3 loop is CASSLSTSYEQYF. The CDR3 DNA reads TGTGCCAGCAGCTTATCCACCTCCTACGAGCAGTACTTC.

This chain joins TRBV7-3 and TRBJ2-1; 8 positions match TRBD2. Looked up from germline, CDR1 is SGHTA and CDR2 is FQGTGA. The CDR3 covers 22 residues. V dropped 3 bases and J dropped 1; count of bases not matched to a gene: 23. CDR3 coding DNA: TGTGCCAGCAGCTTCACCGGGAGGGCGCCGGGAGCTGGGGAGTCGTCCTACAATGAGCAGTTCTTC. It specifies CASSFTGRAPGAGESSYNEQFF.

This chain uses TRBV27 with TRBJ1-5; TRBD1 aligns across 7 bases. This CDR3 comprises 14 residues. CDR1 is MNHEY, CDR2 SMNVEV, per germline (reference sequence). V shed 3 bases, J shed 9 bases, and the junction held 8 bases outside the gene matches. CDR3 protein: CASSLGRGEVPQHF. CDR3 in DNA: TGTGCCAGCAGTTTGGGCAGGGGGGAGGTGCCCCAGCATTTT.

The rearrangement joins TRBV4-1 to TRBJ1-6; TRBD1 is a possible D gene (5 bases). Germline CDR1 reads MGHRA; CDR2 reads YSYEKL. V was clipped by 3 bases and J by 3 bases, with 15 bases between them. The CDR3 sequence is 17 residues long. The CDR3 nucleotides are TGCGCCAGCAGCCAGGGGCAGGGTCGGTTCTATAATTCACCCCTCCACTTT. Its protein is CASSQGQGRFYNSPLHF.

This clone was counted between two and nine times. This chain joins TRBV29-1 and TRBJ2-1; D uncertain. This CDR3 region has 14 residues. Germline V gene lookup returns CDR1 SQVTM and CDR2 ANQGSEA. The V gene lost 4 bases and the J gene lost 0 bases, with 10 bases spanning the gap. In DNA, the CDR3 is TGCAGCGTTGTATGGGGTAGCTCCTACAATGAGCAGTTCTTC. Residues: CSVVWGSSYNEQFF.

The chain combines TRBV19 with TRBJ1-5; D may be TRBD1 (6 bases). The CDR3 is 15 amino acids. Germline V gene data show CDR1 as LNHDA and CDR2 as SQIVND (reference sequence). The V end lost 7 bases, the J end lost 0 bases, and 13 bases lay between the germline ends. The CDR3 region is CASITTGNSNQPQHF. For the CDR3, the DNA is TGTGCCAGTATTACGACAGGAAATAGCAATCAGCCCCAGCATTTT.

The genes are TRBV2 and TRBJ1-1, with D unclear. CDR1 is SNHLY, CDR2 FYNNEI, per germline. Between the trimmed V and J ends, which lost 8 bases and 1 base, there was a span of 5 bases. The CDR3 is made up of 11 amino acids. The CDR3 DNA follows: TGTGCCAGCCTCCGGAACACTGAAGCTTTCTTT. Its protein product is CASLRNTEAFF.

The chain combines TRBV11-2 with TRBJ2-7; D might be TRBD1 (5 bases). The germline V and J ends were trimmed by 3 bases and 6 bases, with 18 bases remaining between them. This CDR3 is 15 amino acids long. Germline CDR1 and CDR2: SGHAT and FQNNGV. Here the CDR3 reads CASSFPGLAKGEQYF. In DNA form, the CDR3 reads TGTGCCAGCAGCTTTCCAGGGCTGGCGAAGGGCGAGCAGTACTTC.

The genes are TRBV10-2 and TRBJ2-2, with D tentatively TRBD1 (6 bases). CDR3 length: 15 residues. V dropped 3 bases and J dropped 5 bases, with 13 bases sitting between them. Per the germline V gene, CDR1 is WSHSY and CDR2 is SAAADI. This CDR3 is CASSDPERGTGELFF. CDR3 nucleotides: TGCGCCAGCAGTGATCCGGAGAGGGGGACCGGGGAGCTGTTTTTT.

This clone was found a few times. The chain is built from TRBV6-5 and TRBJ2-1; 12 positions match TRBD2. CDR1 MNHEY and CDR2 SVGAGI come from the germline V gene. J gave up 15 bases and V 6 bases, and 15 bases lay outside the gene matches. This CDR3 is 15 amino acids long. This chain's CDR3 is CASSPTSGSSWGWFF. The CDR3 DNA sequence: TGTGCCAGCAGCCCGACTAGCGGGAGTAGCTGGGGTTGGTTCTTC.

This clone has a handful of counts. This chain joins TRBV7-9 and TRBJ2-2; TRBD1 or TRBD2 may be the D gene (6 bases each). Germline values: CDR1 SEHNR, CDR2 FQNEAQ (reference sequence). Trimming pared 2 bases from V and 4 bases from J, leaving 17 bases between. This CDR3 spans 17 amino acids. The CDR3 nucleotides are TGTGCCAGCAGCTTAAAGACGGGGGCGCTACGCACCGGGGAGCTGTTTTTT. This sequence encodes CASSLKTGALRTGELFF.

This chain connects TRBV6-5 to TRBJ2-2, with D perhaps matching TRBD2 (6 bases). Per germline, CDR1 MNHEY and CDR2 SVGAGI. The CDR3 length is 16 residues. The V end lost 0 bases, the J end lost 2 bases, and 10 bases lay between the germline ends. The chain's CDR3 is CASSYSGTVNTGELFF. The CDR3 DNA reads TGTGCCAGCAGTTACTCCGGGACTGTAAACACCGGGGAGCTGTTTTTT.

The chain employs TRBV6-4 and TRBJ2-3, with TRBD1 matching over 7 bases. This CDR3 has 16 amino acids. V shed 6 bases and J 5 bases; nucleotides not matched to a gene: 14. Germline assignment: CDR1 MRHNA and CDR2 SNTAGT. CDR3 loop: CASSAGPSGGVDTQYF. CDR3 sequence (DNA): TGTGCCAGCAGCGCCGGGCCTTCAGGGGGAGTAGATACGCAGTATTTT.

This clone was seen a single time. The chain combines TRBV27 with TRBJ1-6; D may be TRBD1 (6 bases). This CDR3 is 17 amino acids long. V was clipped by 0 bases and J by 6 bases, with 15 bases between them. Germline V gene lookup returns CDR1 MNHEY and CDR2 SMNVEV (reference sequence). This CDR3 is CASSLSLSGAPNSPLHF. CDR3 nucleotides: TGTGCCAGCAGTTTATCGCTGTCAGGGGCGCCTAATTCACCCCTCCACTTT.

This sequence joins TRBV5-4 and TRBJ2-7; 7 nucleotides line up with TRBD2. V lost 2 bases, J lost 3 bases, and 5 bases stayed unmatched. The CDR3 sequence is 14 residues long. Per the germline V gene, CDR1 is SGHNT and CDR2 is YYREEE (reference sequence). Written as DNA, the CDR3 is TGTGCCAGCAGCTTTCGGGGGGAAAGCTACGAGCAGTACTTC. This translates into CASSFRGESYEQYF.

The chain employs TRBV11-1 and TRBJ2-5, with 9 positions matching TRBD2. CDR3 length equals 14 residues. Looked up from germline, CDR1 is SGHAT and CDR2 is FQDESV (reference sequence). V lost 6 bases and J lost 4; bases outside the gene matches: 6. The CDR3: CASRMREGSETQYF. CDR3 DNA sequence: TGTGCCAGCAGGATGCGGGAGGGCTCAGAGACCCAGTACTTC.